This T cell receptor beta chain was recorded in a study of T cell responses to AZD1222 COVID-19 vaccine. Overall study results and limits: Along spike, vaccine-associated CD4 TCRs were found throughout, with dominance at 160-218 and 743-854.

This table comes from immunoSEQ multiplex PCR, and its TCRdb copy is limited to in-frame clones, with some not included. Among about 93,000 clones listed, 86% were seen once. This CDR3 region has 15 residues. Germline V gene data show CDR1 as LGHDT and CDR2 as YNNKEL (reference sequence). The ends were cut back, 3 bases at V and 2 bases at J, with 13 bases in the middle. With respect to this clone: What it binds is unknown.

The chain recombines TRBV3-1 (or the pseudogene TRBV3-2) with TRBJ2-5, with no clear D. The source of this sequence is an adult in good health. The source material was peripheral blood, sampled on day 0 of AZD1222 vaccination. The DNA for the CDR3 is TGTGCCAGCAGCCATTTATCATCAGCTCAAGAGACCCAGTACTTC. It specifies CASSHLSSAQETQYF.